Here is one TCR beta chain with its context. Other DNA variants within this sample encode the same CDR3. Participants, about 18 to 90 years old, spanned around 25 US areas. These data come from a study of blood T cell repertoires in COVID-19. V dropped 2 bases and J dropped 2; count of bases not matched to a gene: 0. Germline assignment: CDR1 SGDLS and CDR2 YYNGEE. This CDR3 contains 13 residues. Sequencing was performed with immunoSEQ multiplex PCR; in TCRdb, only in-frame clones are kept and a portion is missing. The profile shows approximately 390,000 clones, around 90% of them singletons. The chain is built from TRBV9 and TRBJ1-2; 7 bases align to TRBD1. This receptor was identified in a woman aged 40 to 50 with acute COVID-19. Sequenced sample: PBMCs or T cells enriched from blood (not recorded which). For the CDR3, the DNA is TGTGCCAGCAGCGTGACAGGGAACTATGGCTACACCTTC. Encoded protein: CASSVTGNYGYTF.